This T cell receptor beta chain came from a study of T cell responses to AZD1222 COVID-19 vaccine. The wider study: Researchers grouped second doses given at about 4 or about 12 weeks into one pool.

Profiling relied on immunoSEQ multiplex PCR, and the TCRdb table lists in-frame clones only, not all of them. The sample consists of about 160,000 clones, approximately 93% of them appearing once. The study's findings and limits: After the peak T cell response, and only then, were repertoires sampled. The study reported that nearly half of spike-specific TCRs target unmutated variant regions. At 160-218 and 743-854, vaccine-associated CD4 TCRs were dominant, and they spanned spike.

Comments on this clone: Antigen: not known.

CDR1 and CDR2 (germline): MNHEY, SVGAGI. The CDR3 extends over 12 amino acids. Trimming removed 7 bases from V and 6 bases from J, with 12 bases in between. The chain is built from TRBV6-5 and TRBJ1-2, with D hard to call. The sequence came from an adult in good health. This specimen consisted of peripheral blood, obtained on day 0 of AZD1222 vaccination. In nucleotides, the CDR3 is TGTGCCAGCACCAACGTGTTGGATGGCTACACCTTC. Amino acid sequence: CASTNVLDGYTF.